The 29 T cell receptor beta chains below were found in one sample sequenced in a study of shared clonotypes between healthy human individuals (dated by TCRdb to 2019 to 2021). Library preparation employed the immunoSEQ multiplex PCR assay. TCRdb provides this immuneACCESS table in a form limited to in-frame rearrangements. Some clones are lacking; in checked studies, under half of them reflect an unresolved V gene, and why the rest are absent is not known. This sample has around 2,000,000 clones in its table, and 90% to 95% of those were observed once. The top ten clones comprise approximately 0.13% of the sample. What was sequenced was naive CD4+ T cells sorted from blood. In the paper's terms, the cell subset or site label means: CD45RA+ positively selected. The receptors come from a man between 18 and 29 years old in good health.

The gene calls are TRBV6-5 and TRBJ2-7; possible D gene TRBD2, 6 bases. Germline CDR1 and CDR2: MNHEY and SVGAGI. Trimming removed 5 bases at V and 1 base at J, with 15 bases between. This CDR3 region has 15 residues. The CDR3 nucleotides read TGTGCCAGCAGTCTCTCTACCGCGGGGTCCTACGAGCAGTACTTC. Its translation: CASSLSTAGSYEQYF.

Concerning this clone: At one end the junction does not follow the germline gene, possibly because of a read error. The rearrangement uses TRBV7-7 and TRBJ2-7; D call uncertain. CDR3 length: 16 residues. Germline V CDR1 and CDR2: SSHAT, FNYEAQ (reference sequence). The CDR3 loop reads CASSFKASHSPYEQYF. DNA of the CDR3: TGTGCTAGCAGCTTCAAAGCGTCACACTCTCCCTACGAGCAGTACTTC.

The V call is TRBV4-3, the J call TRBJ2-1, with TRBD2 identical over 12 bases. The CDR3 covers 16 residues. V shed 1 base and J 9 bases; nucleotides not matched to a gene: 7. From germline, CDR1 is LGHNA and CDR2 YSLEER. CDR3 nucleotide sequence: TGCGCCAGCAGCCAAGCTGAGGCTAGCGGGAGGGGTGAGCAGTTCTTC. Protein: CASSQAEASGRGEQFF.

The rearrangement uses TRBV30 and TRBJ1-5; no reliable D call. This CDR3 spans 18 amino acids. Deletions cut 3 bases from V and 0 bases from J, with 21 bases between. Germline V gives CDR1 GTSNPN, CDR2 SVGIG (reference sequence). Written as DNA, the CDR3 is TGTGCCTGGAGCCGAAGTCTGACACCCTGGAATAGCAATCAGCCCCAGCATTTT. As protein: CAWSRSLTPWNSNQPQHF.

Comments on this clone: The identical CDR3 is also encoded by other nucleotide sequences in the sample. V is TRBV27 and J is TRBJ2-3; D is tentatively TRBD1 or TRBD2 (5 bases each). The ends were cut back, 11 bases at V and 3 bases at J, with 18 bases in the middle. This CDR3 region has 14 residues. Germline V gives CDR1 MNHEY, CDR2 SMNVEV (reference sequence). CDR3 in amino acids: CASRRGRDTDTQYF. CDR3 coding DNA: TGTGCCTCACGACGGGGCAGGGATACAGATACGCAGTATTTT.

This clone was counted once. The chain joins TRBV5-1 to TRBJ2-7; 13 bases are a match to TRBD2. The CDR3 runs to 16 residues. The junction had 8 bases not matched to a gene; V was cut back by 4 bases and J by 4 bases. Germline CDR1 is SGHRS and CDR2 is YFSETQ. CDR3 sequence (DNA): TGCGCCAGCAGCCAGACTAGCGGGGGGCGGCCTTACGAGCAGTACTTC. It encodes CASSQTSGGRPYEQYF.

The chain couples TRBV28 to TRBJ2-3; 12 bases agree with TRBD1. The germline V gene has CDR1 MDHEN and CDR2 SYDVKM. This CDR3 is 14 amino acids long. With 8 bases clipped from V and 3 bases from J, the junction kept 3 bases outside the gene matches. CDR3 coding DNA: TGTGCCAGCGGGGGACAGGGGGCAACAGATACGCAGTATTTT. Amino acids: CASGGQGATDTQYF.

The V gene is TRBV27, the J gene TRBJ1-3; D unclear. V lost 5 bases, J lost 2 bases, and 13 bases lay in between. The germline V gene encodes CDR1 MNHEY and CDR2 SMNVEV (reference sequence). The CDR3 sequence is 15 residues long. The chain's CDR3 is CASSPRLGTGNTIYF. Written as DNA, the CDR3 is TGTGCCAGCAGTCCCCGTTTGGGGACTGGAAACACCATATATTTT.

The V and J genes are TRBV28 and TRBJ1-5; possible D gene TRBD1, 6 bases. Trimming took 6 bases from V and 5 from J, leaving 17 bases between them. Germline V gene data show CDR1 as MDHEN and CDR2 as SYDVKM. The CDR3 loop spans 15 amino acids. DNA for the CDR3: TGTGCCAGCAGCTCACCCCAGGGGTTCTATCAGCCCCAGCATTTT. Translation: CASSSPQGFYQPQHF.

This clone is a singleton in its sample. The chain employs TRBV10-1 and TRBJ2-2; 7 nucleotides line up with TRBD2. V shed 6 bases and J 0 bases; nucleotides not matched to a gene: 10. Germline V gene lookup returns CDR1 WNHNN and CDR2 SYGVQD (reference sequence). This CDR3 is 17 amino acids long. The CDR3 loop is CASRDGTTSANTGELFF. The CDR3 coding sequence is TGCGCCAGCAGGGACGGGACTACCAGCGCGAACACCGGGGAGCTGTTTTTT.

The chain couples TRBV2 to TRBJ2-1, with 7 bases that match TRBD2. Trimming at V came to 6 bases and at J to 0 bases, leaving 5 bases not matched to a gene. This CDR3 has 15 amino acids. Germline-derived CDR1 and CDR2 are SNHLY and FYNNEI. This CDR3 reads CASRPGTNSYNEQFF. The CDR3 coding sequence is TGTGCCAGCAGACCCGGGACTAACTCCTACAATGAGCAGTTCTTC.

This chain links TRBV18 with TRBJ2-7; D remains ambiguous. The V end was cut by 3 bases, the J end by 6 bases, with 9 bases between. Germline V lookup: CDR1 KGHSH, CDR2 LQKENI. The length of the CDR3 is 12 residues. The CDR3 sequence: CASSPKVREQYF. The DNA for the CDR3 is TGTGCCAGCTCACCGAAGGTTCGCGAGCAGTACTTC.

The rearrangement joins TRBV20-1 to TRBJ1-1; D is unclear. The length of the CDR3 is 11 residues. Germline-derived CDR1 and CDR2 are DFQATT and SNEGSKA (reference sequence). V gave up 5 bases and J gave up 8 bases, with 12 bases separating them. CDR3 in amino acids: CSASSAVEAFF. In nucleotides, the CDR3 is TGCAGTGCTTCCTCCGCAGTGGAAGCTTTCTTT.

For this clone: One end of the junction fails to match germline, which may point to a read error. CDR3: CASSPPPWGENNEKLFF. The CDR3 DNA reads TGTGCTAGCAGCCCTCCCCCGTGGGGGGAAAATAATGAAAAACTGTTTTTT. The rearrangement uses TRBV7-7 and TRBJ1-4; possible D gene TRBD1, 5 bases. CDR1 and CDR2 from the germline V gene are SSHAT and FNYEAQ (reference sequence). The CDR3 consists of 17 residues. The whole variable domain, filled in from reference TRBV7-7 and TRBJ1-4, reads GAGVSQSPRYKVTKRGQDVTLRCDPISSHATLYWYQQALGQGPEFLTYFNYEAQPDKSGLPSDRFSAERPEGSISTLTIQRTEQRDSAMYRCASSPPPWGENNEKLFFGSGTQLSVL.

V and J are TRBV18 and TRBJ2-5; 14 positions agree with TRBD2. This CDR3 is built from 17 residues. V was pared by 6 bases and J by 1 base, with 7 bases of the junction left unmatched. Germline V CDR1 and CDR2: KGHSH, LQKENI. The CDR3 protein is CASSYGTSGSGQETQYF. DNA for the CDR3: TGTGCCAGCTCTTACGGGACTAGCGGGAGTGGCCAAGAGACCCAGTACTTC.

V gene TRBV7-2 combines with J gene TRBJ2-7; possibly TRBD2 for D (6 bases). From germline, CDR1 is SGHTA and CDR2 FQGNSA. Trimming took off 5 bases at V and 0 bases at J, with 14 bases between the two ends. The CDR3 consists of 15 residues. The CDR3 DNA sequence: TGTGCCAGCAGCCTACTAGCCCTGAGCTCCTACGAGCAGTACTTC. Amino acids: CASSLLALSSYEQYF.

This chain uses TRBV4-3 with TRBJ2-7; TRBD2 aligns across 13 bases. In germline, CDR1 is LGHNA, CDR2 YSLEER. V lost 0 bases and J lost 6; bases outside the gene matches: 14. The CDR3 consists of 19 residues. In nucleotides, the CDR3 is TGCGCCAGCAGCCAAGATCGACTAGCGGGAGGACCTTCTTTGAGCGAGCAGTACTTC. As protein: CASSQDRLAGGPSLSEQYF.

The chain combines TRBV6-6 with TRBJ1-2, with no clear D. The V end lost 5 bases, the J end lost 0 bases, and 10 bases lay between the germline ends. Germline values: CDR1 MNHNY, CDR2 SVGAGI (reference sequence). The CDR3 totals 14 residues. The CDR3, as DNA: TGTGCCAGCAGTCGTGACGGTCCTAACTATGGCTACACCTTC. Translating it yields CASSRDGPNYGYTF.

This clone was counted a single time. The chain couples TRBV5-1 to TRBJ2-7, with 8 bases lining up with TRBD1. The CDR3 is 14 amino acids. With V trimmed by 4 bases and J by 5 bases, 8 bases remained unmatched. CDR1 is SGHRS and CDR2 is YFSETQ in the germline V gene. The CDR3, as DNA: TGCGCCAGCAGCCCCAGAGAGACAGGGGACGAGCAGTACTTC. It yields the protein CASSPRETGDEQYF.

Comment on this clone: This could be a read error, since a much larger clone is one nucleotide away. The rearrangement joins TRBV25-1 to TRBJ2-7; 10 bases are shared with TRBD1. Germline assignment: CDR1 MGHDK and CDR2 SYGVNS. The CDR3 is 16 amino acids. For the CDR3, the DNA is TGTGCCAGCAGTGAAATTGGTGGGACAGGGGAAATCGAGCGGTACTTC. It yields the protein CASSEIGGTGEIERYF.

The chain links TRBV27 to TRBJ2-1, with D tentatively TRBD1 (6 bases). The germline V and J ends were trimmed by 6 bases and 3 bases, with 9 bases remaining between them. The CDR3 is 13 residues long. Per the germline V gene, CDR1 is MNHEY and CDR2 is SMNVEV (reference sequence). The CDR3 region is CASSRGHYNEQFF. CDR3 coding DNA: TGTGCCAGCAGCAGGGGTCACTACAATGAGCAGTTCTTC.

The chain recombines TRBV7-8 with TRBJ2-7; D is ambiguous. V lost 0 bases and J 0 bases, leaving 6 bases between the germline ends. CDR3 size: 14 residues. CDR1 and CDR2 from the germline V gene are SGHVS and FQNEAQ. CDR3 loop: CASSLAGHSYEQYF. The CDR3 region has the DNA TGTGCCAGCAGCTTAGCCGGGCACTCCTACGAGCAGTACTTC.

The gene calls are TRBV5-1 and TRBJ1-2; a weak D match, TRBD1 (6 bases). Germline CDR1 reads SGHRS; CDR2 reads YFSETQ. Between the trimmed V and J ends, which lost 5 bases and 4 bases, there was a span of 12 bases. CDR3 length equals 13 residues. In DNA, the CDR3 is TGCGCCAGCAGGGCAGGGGTCAGCTATGGCTACACCTTC. Amino acid sequence: CASRAGVSYGYTF.

The V call is TRBV5-4, the J call TRBJ1-1; 9 bases are a match to TRBD1. Per germline, CDR1 SGHNT and CDR2 YYREEE (reference sequence). This CDR3 is 17 amino acids long. The trim removed 4 bases at V and 1 base at J, leaving 11 bases unmatched. The CDR3 spells CASSPRPGTGTNTEAFF. Written as DNA, the CDR3 is TGTGCCAGCAGCCCTCGTCCCGGGACAGGGACGAACACTGAAGCTTTCTTT.

V gene TRBV6-1 combines with J gene TRBJ2-4; 9 nucleotides line up with TRBD1. The CDR3 length is 14 residues. The germline gives CDR1 MNHNS, CDR2 SASEGT. V gave up 6 bases and J gave up 3 bases; unmatched junction bases: 3. Here the CDR3 DNA reads TGTGCCAGCAGGCGACAGGGGGACAAAAACATTCAGTACTTC. This translates into CASRRQGDKNIQYF.

V is TRBV5-1 and J is TRBJ2-1, with 12 bases aligning to TRBD2. Per germline, CDR1 SGHRS and CDR2 YFSETQ. J lost 9 bases, V lost 4 bases, and 8 bases had no gene match. This CDR3 contains 15 residues. CDR3 bases: TGCGCCAGCAGCGCTAGCGGGGGGGCCGGCGGTGAGCAGTTCTTC. It is translated as CASSASGGAGGEQFF.

This clone was seen a single time. This chain links TRBV10-3 with TRBJ1-2; 7 bases match TRBD1. J gave up 4 bases and V 0 bases, and 8 bases lay outside the gene matches. The germline V gene has CDR1 ENHRY and CDR2 SYGVKD. The CDR3 loop spans 16 amino acids. The CDR3 loop is CAISESYRGGSYGYTF. The CDR3 DNA sequence: TGTGCCATCAGTGAGTCTTACAGGGGAGGAAGCTATGGCTACACCTTC.

The chain combines TRBV11-1 with TRBJ2-1; 10 bases align to TRBD2. With V trimmed by 1 base and J by 6 bases, 6 bases remained unmatched. There are 16 residues in the CDR3. The germline V gene encodes CDR1 SGHAT and CDR2 FQDESV (reference sequence). Written as DNA, the CDR3 is TGTGCCAGCAGCTTAGGGAGCGGGGGGGCCACCAATGAGCAGTTCTTC. It codes for CASSLGSGGATNEQFF.

The chain is built from TRBV11-2 and TRBJ1-1; D might be TRBD1 (5 bases). Trimming removed 1 base at V and 3 bases at J, with 9 bases between. Germline CDR1 reads SGHAT; CDR2 reads FQNNGV. CDR3 length: 14 residues. The CDR3 DNA follows: TGTGCCAGCAGCTTAGTCATGGGGGACACTGAAGCTTTCTTT. Translation gives CASSLVMGDTEAFF. The full variable domain, with the rest looked up from reference TRBV11-2 and TRBJ1-1, is EAGVAQSPRYKIIEKRQSVAFWCNPISGHATLYWYQQILGQGPKLLIQFQNNGVVDDSQLPKDRFSAERLKGVDSTLKIQPAKLEDSAVYLCASSLVMGDTEAFFGQGTRLTVV.